A selection of T cell receptor beta chains follows, all from one sample in a study of neurological immune-mediated disorders. TCRdb ran MiXCR on the 5' RACE reads and lists one entry per CDR3 protein. The table lists approximately 41,000 distinct CDR3 sequences, 2.5% of them singletons, with 12% in the top ten. Specimen: PBMCs. The receptors were sampled from a man younger than 40 with multiple sclerosis. Both conserved end residues are part of each CDR3. Each record gives: CDR3 DNA, CDR3 protein, J gene, D gene, V gene, clone size, CDR3 length. A D gene is named only where the DNA matches it firmly. Not every row has a clone size; where given, it reads once, few, many or a size class.

TGCAGTGCTAGGAACCAGGGGTTCTCTGGAAACACCATATATTTT CSARNQGFSGNTIYF TRBJ1-3 . TRBV20-1 many 15
TGCAGTGCTAGTGAAGGGAGAAACGAGCAGTACTTC CSASEGRNEQYF TRBJ2-7 . TRBV20-1 many 12
TGTGCCAGCAGTTACGATGGGGCAGAAAAAGCTTTCTTT CASSYDGAEKAFF TRBJ1-1 . TRBV6-5 . 13
TGTGCCACCCCGATCACCTTAGCGGGAGGGCCCAATGAGCAGTTCTTC CATPITLAGGPNEQFF TRBJ2-1 TRBD2 TRBV12-3/TRBV12-4 many 16
TGCAGTGCCCGACAGAGCTCTGGAAACACCATATATTTT CSARQSSGNTIYF TRBJ1-3 . TRBV20-1 many 13
TGTGCCATCAGCGGGACACTTAATAAGACCCAGAATTTT CAISGTLNKTQNF TRBJ1-5 . TRBV10-3 . 13
TGCAGTGCTAGGGGTGTGAGCGGGGAGGGCCTTAATGAGCAGTTCTTC CSARGVSGEGLNEQFF TRBJ2-1 TRBD2 TRBV20-1 many 16
TGCGCCAGCAGCCGGAGGGACGGCTACGAGCAGTACTTC CASSRRDGYEQYF TRBJ2-7 . TRBV5-1 many 13
TGCAGTGCTAGAGTAGTCTCCGAGCAGTACTTC CSARVVSEQYF TRBJ2-7 . TRBV20-1 many 11
TGCAGTGCCCCTCAGCATTCCCAAGAGACCCAGTACTTC CSAPQHSQETQYF TRBJ2-5 . TRBV20-1 many 13
TGCAGTGCTAGAGGTTCAGGAGCAGATACGCAGTATTTT CSARGSGADTQYF TRBJ2-3 . TRBV20-1 many 13
TGTGCCAGCAACAATGCACTTGGTTCACCCCTCCACTTT CASNNALGSPLHF TRBJ1-6 . TRBV7-9 many 13
TGCAGTGTGCTAGTCTCCAGCGGGGGGGTGCGGGAGCAGTTCTTC CSVLVSSGGVREQFF TRBJ2-1 TRBD2 TRBV20-1 many 15
TGTGCCAGCAGCTTAACAGCGTCCGGCGGGGATGAGCAGTTCTTC CASSLTASGGDEQFF TRBJ2-1 . TRBV7-3 many 15
TGCGCCAGCAGCTTGGTGGGACTAGCGGGACCGGATTCTAGCACAGATACGCAGTATTTT CASSLVGLAGPDSSTDTQYF TRBJ2-3 TRBD2 TRBV5-1 many 20
TGTGCCAGCACAGCAGGGTCAAACTATGGCTACACCTTC CASTAGSNYGYTF TRBJ1-2 . TRBV5-4 many 13
TGTGCCATCAGTGAGTCTGTAGGGACGAATGAGCAGTTCTTC CAISESVGTNEQFF TRBJ2-1 . TRBV10-3 many 14
TGCAGCGTTGGGCCGGGACTCAGCTCCTACGAGCAGTACTTC CSVGPGLSSYEQYF TRBJ2-7 . TRBV29-1 many 14
TGCAGCGTTTCGGGACAGTACGAGCAGTACTTC CSVSGQYEQYF TRBJ2-7 TRBD1 TRBV29-1 many 11
TGTGCCAGCAGTTTAAGCGGGAGAGGCATTCAGTACTTC CASSLSGRGIQYF TRBJ2-4 TRBD2 TRBV12-3/TRBV12-4 many 13
TGCAGTGCTAGAGATGACCGCAACACCGGGGAGCTGTTTTTT CSARDDRNTGELFF TRBJ2-2 . TRBV20-1 many 14
TGTGCCAGCAGCTCTCCTGTCGGGGAAAATCAGCCCCAGCATTTT CASSSPVGENQPQHF TRBJ1-5 . TRBV7-8 many 15
TGCGCCAGCAGCTATGGACAGGGGACTACAGATACGCAGTATTTT CASSYGQGTTDTQYF TRBJ2-3 TRBD1 TRBV5-1 few 15